The next 29 T cell receptor beta chains were all read from a single sample in a study of identical twins. TCRdb independently ran MiXCR on the 5' RACE reads; one entry per CDR3 protein. Of some 460,000 distinct CDR3 sequences listed, 14% were seen once; the top ten hold approximately 0.52%. This sample was shared with a second study, whose subject was yellow fever vaccine responses in identical twins.

Sequenced sample: CD4+ T cells sorted from blood. The origin of the receptors is a woman under 30 in good health.

This clonotype was detected ten times or more. The chain uses TRBV5-1 and TRBJ1-6, with D possibly TRBD1 on 6 matching bases. Per the germline V gene, CDR1 is SGHRS and CDR2 is YFSETQ. V lost 4 bases and J 7 bases, leaving 12 bases between the germline ends. The CDR3 has 14 residues. CDR3 bases: TGCGCCAGCAGCCAGACAGGACCGAATTCACCCCTCCACTTT. Amino acids: CASSQTGPNSPLHF. Drawing the rest from reference TRBV5-1 and TRBJ1-6, the complete variable domain is KAGVTQTPRYLIKTRGQQVTLSCSPISGHRSVSWYQQTPGQGLQFLFEYFSETQRNKGNFPGRFSGRQFSNSRSEMNVSTLELGDSALYLCASSQTGPNSPLHFGNGTRLTVT.

The chain joins TRBV9 to TRBJ2-3; D gene ambiguous. Trimming removed 0 bases at V and 7 bases at J, with 9 bases between. Germline V gene sequence: CDR1 SGDLS, CDR2 YYNGEE. There are 13 residues in the CDR3. This CDR3 is CASSVAYENTQYF. The CDR3 DNA is TGTGCCAGCAGCGTAGCTTACGAGAATACGCAGTATTTT.

The chain employs TRBV20-1 and TRBJ2-1; D is perhaps TRBD2 (6 bases). This CDR3 has 13 residues. CDR1 DFQATT and CDR2 SNEGSKA come from the germline V gene (reference sequence). V was trimmed by 6 bases and J by 3 bases, leaving 12 bases between them. This CDR3 is CSARSGLYNEQFF. The CDR3 nucleotides are TGCAGTGCCAGAAGCGGGCTCTACAATGAGCAGTTCTTC.

The rearrangement uses TRBV18 and TRBJ2-3; TRBD1 agrees at 9 bases. CDR1 is KGHSH, CDR2 LQKENI, per germline. There are 13 residues in the CDR3. The J segment lost 4 bases and the V segment lost 8 bases, leaving 4 bases of the junction unmatched. The CDR3 nucleotides are TGTGCCAGCCAACAGGGGGCCGCAGATACGCAGTATTTT. Its translation: CASQQGAADTQYF.

This chain connects TRBV15 to TRBJ2-7, with D perhaps matching TRBD1 (6 bases). V lost 0 bases and J 4 bases, leaving 13 bases between the germline ends. The CDR3 is 15 amino acids. CDR1 LNHNV and CDR2 YYDKDF come from the germline V gene (reference sequence). The CDR3 nucleotides are TGTGCCACCAGCAGAGAATCTTGGGGGACATACGAGCAGTACTTC. Translation: CATSRESWGTYEQYF.

The gene calls are TRBV2 and TRBJ2-1; maybe TRBD2 (6 bases). Per the germline V gene, CDR1 is SNHLY and CDR2 is FYNNEI. Trimming cost V 6 bases and J 7 bases, with 16 bases left between them. The CDR3 runs to 14 residues. This CDR3 is CASRGGGSENEQFF. CDR3 sequence (DNA): TGTGCCAGCAGAGGTGGAGGGAGCGAAAATGAGCAGTTCTTC. The whole variable domain, remainder taken from reference TRBV2 and TRBJ2-1, is EPEVTQTPSHQVTQMGQEVILRCVPISNHLYFYWYRQILGQKVEFLVSFYNNEISEKSEIFDDQFSVERPDGSNFTLKIRSTKLEDSAMYFCASRGGGSENEQFFGPGTRLTVL.

CDR3 loop: CASSYPRDRWQYF. CDR3 bases: TGTGCCAGCAGCTACCCGAGGGACAGGTGGCAGTATTTT. The chain joins TRBV7-2 to TRBJ2-3, with 8 positions matching TRBD1. The CDR3 runs 13 residues. Germline CDR1 and CDR2: SGHTA and FQGNSA. Trimming removed 4 bases from V and 11 bases from J; junction bases left unmatched: 8.

Only a few counts were recorded for this clonotype. The chain uses TRBV7-2 and TRBJ2-7; 10 bases agree with TRBD2. The CDR3 is 15 residues long. From germline, CDR1 is SGHTA and CDR2 FQGNSA. Germline trimming cut 5 bases from V and 4 bases from J; bases unmatched to any gene: 8. The CDR3 protein is CASSEQAGGPYEQYF. CDR3 bases: TGTGCCAGCAGCGAACAAGCGGGAGGGCCGTACGAGCAGTACTTC.

This clonotype has more than one count but fewer than ten. The chain couples TRBV20-1 to TRBJ2-3; 10 nucleotides align to TRBD2. Per the germline V gene, CDR1 is DFQATT and CDR2 is SNEGSKA (reference sequence). Trimming took 0 bases from V and 5 from J; bases not matched to a gene: 8. The CDR3 spans 16 residues. The CDR3 here is CSAREATSGILDTQYF. The DNA of the CDR3 is TGCAGTGCTAGAGAGGCTACTAGCGGGATATTAGATACGCAGTATTTT.

This clonotype showed up many times. The rearrangement uses TRBV29-1 and TRBJ2-7, with D tentatively TRBD2 (5 bases). The V end was cut by 3 bases, the J end by 2 bases, with 11 bases between. The germline CDR1 and CDR2 sequences are SQVTM and ANQGSEA. The CDR3 length is 13 residues. Here the CDR3 reads CSVELDSTYEQYF. In nucleotides, the CDR3 is TGCAGCGTTGAGCTGGACTCGACCTACGAGCAGTACTTC.

This clonotype has only a few counts. The chain is built from TRBV3-1 and TRBJ2-7; the D is unclear. Trimming removed 6 bases from V and 4 bases from J, with 10 bases in between. Germline V lookup: CDR1 LGHDT, CDR2 YNNKEL (reference sequence). This CDR3 spans 12 amino acids. This CDR3 reads CASRSNGYEQYF. The CDR3 bases are TGTGCCAGCAGATCGAACGGATACGAGCAGTACTTC.

The chain joins TRBV3-1 to TRBJ2-3; the D gene is possibly TRBD2 (5 bases). Trimming took 5 bases from V and 2 from J, leaving 14 bases between them. The CDR3 has 15 residues. Germline CDR1 and CDR2: LGHDT and YNNKEL (reference sequence). CDR3 in amino acids: CASSNGLGNTDTQYF. CDR3 in DNA: TGTGCCAGCAGCAATGGACTGGGTAACACAGATACGCAGTATTTT.

In this sample, this clonotype turned up many times. The chain joins TRBV12-3 or TRBV12-4 to TRBJ1-2, with TRBD1 identical over 7 bases. Trimming removed 5 bases from V and 4 bases from J; junction bases left unmatched: 7. The CDR3 has 14 residues. The CDR3 sequence: CASSPGQESYGYTF. For the CDR3, the DNA is TGTGCCAGCAGTCCAGGACAGGAGAGCTATGGCTACACCTTC.

This clonotype has only a few counts. The chain uses TRBV28 and TRBJ2-5; D gene ambiguous. CDR1 and CDR2 from the germline V gene are MDHEN and SYDVKM. The CDR3 loop spans 13 amino acids. V was trimmed by 7 bases and J by 4 bases, leaving 13 bases between them. The CDR3 protein is CASTNTLRETQYF. CDR3 nucleotides: TGTGCCAGCACCAACACGCTTCGAGAGACCCAGTACTTC.

This clonotype was detected a few times. V and J are TRBV12-3 or TRBV12-4 and TRBJ2-7; D is possibly TRBD2 (6 bases). This CDR3 spans 13 amino acids. V was pared by 5 bases and J by 6 bases, with 14 bases between. CDR3 residues: CASSTREATEQYF. The DNA of the CDR3 is TGTGCCAGCAGTACTAGGGAGGCAACCGAGCAGTACTTC.

There are many counts of this clonotype. The chain couples TRBV12-3 or TRBV12-4 to TRBJ2-3; TRBD2 aligns across 10 bases. Trimming cost V 5 bases and J 3 bases; bases outside gene matches: 5. The CDR3 contains 15 residues. The CDR3: CASSPLAGATDTQYF. As DNA, the CDR3 is TGTGCCAGCAGTCCCCTAGCGGGAGCAACAGATACGCAGTATTTT.

There are many counts of this clonotype. V usage is TRBV20-1 and J usage is TRBJ2-7; the match to TRBD2 covers 7 bases. Germline V gene data show CDR1 as DFQATT and CDR2 as SNEGSKA (reference sequence). The CDR3 covers 13 residues. V lost 5 bases and J lost 0; bases outside the gene matches: 4. The chain's CDR3 is CSAGTINSYEQYF. CDR3 DNA: TGCAGTGCTGGGACTATCAACTCCTACGAGCAGTACTTC.

This clonotype was seen repeatedly, ten times or more. The V call is TRBV7-2, the J call TRBJ2-5; D is unclear. The CDR3 sequence is 11 residues long. Germline V gene lookup returns CDR1 SGHTA and CDR2 FQGNSA. V lost 5 bases and J lost 10, with 11 bases in between. This CDR3 is CASSRNLDQYF. The CDR3 DNA reads TGTGCCAGCAGCCGTAATCTGGACCAGTACTTC.

The table lists this clonotype with a few counts. This chain links TRBV5-5 with TRBJ1-1; a possible D gene is TRBD1 (5 bases). The CDR3 extends over 18 amino acids. Germline V gene sequence: CDR1 SGHKS, CDR2 YYEKEE (reference sequence). The ends were cut back, 0 bases at V and 0 bases at J, with 18 bases in the middle. The CDR3 loop reads CASSLGVGQGWMNTEAFF. The CDR3 DNA reads as TGTGCCAGCAGCTTGGGTGTGGGGCAGGGTTGGATGAACACTGAAGCTTTCTTT.

Comment on this clonotype: No conserved phenylalanine or tryptophan is present at the end of the CDR3, so a read error is the likely explanation. The gene calls are TRBV5-4 and TRBJ1-2; TRBD1 agrees at 9 bases. Trimming removed 2 bases from V and 7 bases from J; junction bases left unmatched: 3. The CDR3 extends over 13 amino acids. Germline lookup yields CDR1 SGHNT and CDR2 YYREEE (reference sequence). As DNA, the CDR3 is TGTGCCAGCAGCTTACAGGGGGCGGGTGGCTACACCTTG. This encodes CASSLQGAGGYTL.

There are a few counts of this clonotype. The gene calls are TRBV11-1 and TRBJ2-7; D is unclear. The CDR3 is 14 residues long. Germline CDR1 SGHAT, CDR2 FQDESV (reference sequence). Trimming pared 4 bases from V and 5 bases from J, leaving 15 bases between. The CDR3 region is CASSSRPTVHEQYF. The DNA for the CDR3 is TGTGCCAGCAGCTCCCGCCCGACCGTGCACGAGCAGTACTTC.

The rearrangement uses TRBV2 and TRBJ2-5, with 9 bases matching TRBD2. This CDR3 has 15 residues. Germline CDR1 is SNHLY and CDR2 is FYNNEI. V was clipped by 7 bases and J by 0 bases; unmatched bases: 6. CDR3 region: CASTGTSKNQETQYF. CDR3 coding DNA: TGTGCCAGCACGGGGACTAGCAAGAACCAAGAGACCCAGTACTTC.

Comments on this clonotype: One junction end disagrees with the germline gene, perhaps due to a read error. The V call is TRBV10-2, the J call TRBJ1-3; D remains ambiguous. From germline, CDR1 is WSHSY and CDR2 SAAADI. This CDR3 spans 12 amino acids. The DNA for the CDR3 is TGCGCCAGCAGTGCTAACGGAAACACCATATGTTTT. Its translation: CASSANGNTICF.

The chain carries TRBV27 and TRBJ1-2, with D possibly TRBD1 on 6 matching bases. Per germline, CDR1 MNHEY and CDR2 SMNVEV (reference sequence). V was shortened by 6 bases and J by 1 base, with 15 bases between the two germline ends. This CDR3 is built from 15 residues. The chain's CDR3 is CASRTQGTFNYGYTF. CDR3 DNA: TGTGCCAGCAGGACCCAGGGGACCTTTAACTATGGCTACACCTTC.

This clonotype was seen repeatedly, ten times or more. The rearrangement links TRBV10-3 to TRBJ2-5; TRBD2 is a possible D gene (5 bases). The CDR3 has 15 amino acids. From germline, CDR1 is ENHRY and CDR2 SYGVKD. V was cut by 0 bases and J by 5 bases, with 13 bases left in between. The CDR3 loop reads CAISESPGGRETQYF. The DNA for the CDR3 is TGTGCCATCAGTGAGTCTCCCGGAGGACGGGAGACCCAGTACTTC.

Many counts were recorded for this clonotype. The chain has TRBV3-1 and TRBJ2-1; D gene uncertain. The CDR3 runs to 16 residues. V was trimmed by 2 bases and J by 5 bases, leaving 16 bases between them. Per the germline V gene, CDR1 is LGHDT and CDR2 is YNNKEL (reference sequence). The CDR3 coding sequence is TGTGCCAGCAGCCAACTAAGAGACCGGCAAGACAATGAGCAGTTCTTC. It specifies CASSQLRDRQDNEQFF.

The table lists this clonotype with many counts. The chain couples TRBV12-3 or TRBV12-4 to TRBJ2-1; 7 bases match TRBD2. The CDR3 length is 15 residues. Trimming cost V 7 bases and J 0 bases; bases outside gene matches: 6. CDR3 loop: CASTPRGVSYNEQFF. The CDR3 nucleotides are TGTGCCAGCACCCCCCGGGGGGTCTCCTACAATGAGCAGTTCTTC.

This chain uses TRBV28 with TRBJ2-7; TRBD2 matches at 11 bases. Losses at the gene ends were 6 bases for V and 2 bases for J; bases not matched to a gene: 9. The germline V gene has CDR1 MDHEN and CDR2 SYDVKM. The CDR3 runs 16 residues. The CDR3 sequence: CASSLAGGPLPYEQYF. The CDR3 nucleotides are TGTGCCAGCAGCTTAGCGGGAGGGCCGTTGCCCTACGAGCAGTACTTC.

The chain is built from TRBV9 and TRBJ2-3; D may be TRBD1 or TRBD2 (6 bases each). The CDR3 is 17 amino acids. Germline V gives CDR1 SGDLS, CDR2 YYNGEE. Trimming pared 4 bases from V and 6 bases from J, leaving 24 bases between. Here the CDR3 DNA reads TGTGCCAGCAGCCCCGAGGGGGGCAGCCACTTGTCGGATACGCAGTATTTT. Translating gives CASSPEGGSHLSDTQYF.